The rows below give T cell receptor beta chains drawn from one sample of a study of blood T cell repertoires in COVID-19. Only in-frame clones appear in the TCRdb table, and some are missing; sequencing was by immunoSEQ multiplex PCR. Seen here are roughly 200,000 clones, approximately 91% observed once, and the top ten hold 18%. Sequencing was done on a sample of peripheral blood. Receptors were obtained from a man aged 45-60 years with COVID-19, enrolled during active disease. The CDR3 runs from the conserved cysteine through the conserved F or W. Each record gives: V gene, J gene, clone size, D gene, CDR3 DNA, CDR3 protein. D genes are given only for firm matches. Clone sizes are given selectively: once, few, many, or a class where the clone is expanded.

v_gene: TRBV5-1
j_gene: TRBJ2-3
abundance: -
d_gene: TRBD2
CDR3nt: TGCGCCAGCAGCTGGGGACTAGCACCAGATACGCAGTATTTT
CDR3aa: CASSWGLAPDTQYF

v_gene: TRBV10-1
j_gene: TRBJ2-7
abundance: -
d_gene: TRBD2
CDR3nt: TGCGCCGTAGGATTGGGGACTAGCGCCGACGAGCAGTACTTC
CDR3aa: CAVGLGTSADEQYF

v_gene: TRBV10-3
j_gene: TRBJ2-3
abundance: -
d_gene: TRBD1
CDR3nt: TGTGCCATCAGGGGACAGGGGTCTGCCACAGATACGCAGTATTTT
CDR3aa: CAIRGQGSATDTQYF

v_gene: TRBV29-1
j_gene: TRBJ1-1
abundance: -
d_gene: -
CDR3nt: TGCAGCGTTGAAAGAGCCGTGAACACTGAAGCTTTCTTT
CDR3aa: CSVERAVNTEAFF

v_gene: TRBV7-9
j_gene: TRBJ1-2
abundance: -
d_gene: -
CDR3nt: TGTGCCAGCAGCTACGGGGGGGCCAATGGCTACACCTTC
CDR3aa: CASSYGGANGYTF

v_gene: TRBV2
j_gene: TRBJ2-3
abundance: few
d_gene: -
CDR3nt: TGTGCCAGCAGGACAGGACCGATTGATACGCAGTATTTT
CDR3aa: CASRTGPIDTQYF

v_gene: TRBV27
j_gene: TRBJ2-3
abundance: -
d_gene: TRBD1
CDR3nt: TGTGCCAGCAGTTTCTGGGGACAGACCACAGATACGCAGTATTTT
CDR3aa: CASSFWGQTTDTQYF

v_gene: TRBV6-4
j_gene: TRBJ2-3
abundance: -
d_gene: TRBD2
CDR3nt: TGTGCCAGCAGTGACTCGATAGCGGGAGGAGGCACAGATACGCAGTATTTT
CDR3aa: CASSDSIAGGGTDTQYF

v_gene: TRBV27
j_gene: TRBJ1-6
abundance: -
d_gene: -
CDR3nt: TGTGCCAGCAGTTTGTCCACAGCATATAATTCACCCCTCCACTTT
CDR3aa: CASSLSTAYNSPLHF

v_gene: TRBV14
j_gene: TRBJ2-7
abundance: few
d_gene: -
CDR3nt: TGTGCCAGCAGCCAAGATCTAGTAAGGGGTTCCGAGCAGTACTTC
CDR3aa: CASSQDLVRGSEQYF

v_gene: TRBV27
j_gene: TRBJ2-5
abundance: -
d_gene: -
CDR3nt: TGTGCCAGCAGTTTTTGGCGGGAAGGAGGGACCCAGTACTTC
CDR3aa: CASSFWREGGTQYF

v_gene: TRBV27
j_gene: TRBJ1-6
abundance: -
d_gene: -
CDR3nt: TGTGCCAGCAGTTTAAGCCTATTGCGGGGTTCAAATTCACCCCTCCACTTT
CDR3aa: CASSLSLLRGSNSPLHF

v_gene: TRBV28
j_gene: TRBJ2-2
abundance: once
d_gene: -
CDR3nt: TGTGCCAGCAGTCGTCGAGGAACCGGGGAGCTGTTTTTT
CDR3aa: CASSRRGTGELFF

v_gene: TRBV19
j_gene: TRBJ2-1
abundance: -
d_gene: TRBD1
CDR3nt: TGTGCCAGCATTGACAGGGGGCGAGATTACAATGAGCAGTTCTTC
CDR3aa: CASIDRGRDYNEQFF

v_gene: TRBV12-3/TRBV12-4
j_gene: TRBJ2-1
abundance: -
d_gene: -
CDR3nt: TGTGCCAGCAGGTATTCCTACAATGAGCAGTTCTTC
CDR3aa: CASRYSYNEQFF

v_gene: TRBV18
j_gene: TRBJ1-5
abundance: -
d_gene: TRBD1
CDR3nt: TGTGCCAGCTCACCGACAGGGGATAGCAATCAGCCCCAGCATTTT
CDR3aa: CASSPTGDSNQPQHF

v_gene: TRBV7-3
j_gene: TRBJ2-1
abundance: once
d_gene: TRBD2
CDR3nt: TGTGCCAGCAGATCTCCAGAGGGACTAGCGGGAGTTTCTGAGCAGTTCTTC
CDR3aa: CASRSPEGLAGVSEQFF

v_gene: TRBV6-2/TRBV6-3
j_gene: TRBJ2-1
abundance: -
d_gene: TRBD2
CDR3nt: TGTGCCAGCAGTTACCAGGCAGGGACTACCTACAATGAGCAGTTCTTC
CDR3aa: CASSYQAGTTYNEQFF

v_gene: TRBV3-1/TRBV3-2
j_gene: TRBJ2-3
abundance: -
d_gene: TRBD2
CDR3nt: TGTGCCAGCAGCCCTCAGGGGTTAGCGGGAGGTGGGACAGATACGCAGTATTTT
CDR3aa: CASSPQGLAGGGTDTQYF

v_gene: TRBV7-8
j_gene: TRBJ2-2
abundance: -
d_gene: TRBD2
CDR3nt: TGTGCCAGCAGCGAAGGACTAGCGGGAGGGCCTGTCACCGGGGAGCTGTTTTTT
CDR3aa: CASSEGLAGGPVTGELFF

v_gene: TRBV9
j_gene: TRBJ2-2
abundance: -
d_gene: TRBD1
CDR3nt: TGTGCCAGCAACAGGGGGCTGACCGGGGAGCTGTTTTTT
CDR3aa: CASNRGLTGELFF

v_gene: TRBV4-3
j_gene: TRBJ1-2
abundance: -
d_gene: TRBD1
CDR3nt: TGCGCCAGCAGCCAAGAAGGGACAGGGATAAACTATGGCTACACCTTC
CDR3aa: CASSQEGTGINYGYTF